The 27 T cell receptor beta chains presented below share a single source sample, sequenced in a study of technical replicates of blood from a handful of donors. Assay used: immunoSEQ multiplex PCR; TCRdb lists only in-frame clones, some missing. The data hold 75,000 to 100,000 clones, with 94% observed a single time. Material for sequencing was T cells isolated from PBMCs. The receptors stem from a human donor in good health.

The chain carries TRBV11-2 and TRBJ1-1; D gene ambiguous. Trimming cost V 4 bases and J 1 base, with 7 bases left between them. The CDR3 is made up of 13 amino acids. CDR1 is SGHAT, CDR2 FQNNGV, per germline. In nucleotides, the CDR3 is TGTGCCAGCAGCTCGACACCGAACACTGAAGCTTTCTTT. Translation: CASSSTPNTEAFF.

The chain links TRBV28 to TRBJ1-5; 8 bases are shared with TRBD1. Unmatched junction bases numbered 20, after V lost 7 bases and J lost 6 bases. The CDR3 runs to 18 residues. The germline gives CDR1 MDHEN, CDR2 SYDVKM. The CDR3 reads CASTFRTKATGVVQPQHF. DNA for the CDR3: TGTGCCAGCACCTTCCGAACCAAGGCGACAGGGGTGGTTCAGCCCCAGCATTTT.

With respect to this clone: The junction departs from germline at one end; a sequencing error may be responsible. The chain uses TRBV18 and TRBJ1-5; D unresolved. Germline CDR1 is KGHSH and CDR2 is LQKENI. This CDR3 region has 13 residues. The chain's CDR3 is CASSPGSDQPQHF. In DNA, the CDR3 is TGTGCCAGCTCACCAGGTAGCGATCAGCCCCAGCATTTT.

This clone showed up just once. The chain joins TRBV12-5 to TRBJ2-5, with TRBD2 identical over 10 bases. V was pared by 1 base and J by 4 bases, with 6 bases of the junction left unmatched. The CDR3 has 16 residues. CDR1 is LGHNT, CDR2 FRNRAP, per germline. The CDR3 here is CASGLGAGGRLETQYF. The CDR3 nucleotides read TGTGCTAGTGGTTTGGGAGCGGGGGGGCGGCTAGAGACCCAGTACTTC.

As DNA, the CDR3 is TGTGCCAGTAGGGTGACTAGCGGGAGTAATGAGCAGTTCTTC. It translates to CASRVTSGSNEQFF. J is TRBJ2-1 and V is TRBV19; TRBD2 aligns across 12 bases. J gave up 7 bases and V 6 bases, and 4 bases lay outside the gene matches. This CDR3 contains 14 residues. Per germline, CDR1 LNHDA and CDR2 SQIVND (reference sequence).

The chain has TRBV19 and TRBJ2-3, with a tentative D call TRBD2 (5 bases). The CDR3 is 15 residues long. CDR1 and CDR2 from the germline V gene are LNHDA and SQIVND (reference sequence). The V end lost 3 bases, the J end lost 1 base, and 11 bases lay between the germline ends. The CDR3 sequence: CASSMGAGRTDTQYF. CDR3 DNA sequence: TGTGCCAGTAGTATGGGCGCGGGCCGCACAGATACGCAGTATTTT.

This clone turned up a few times. This rearrangement joins TRBV5-6 to TRBJ1-1, with a weak D call TRBD1 (5 bases). V shed 4 bases and J shed 11 bases, with 21 bases lying between them. This CDR3 comprises 14 residues. Per the germline V gene, CDR1 is SGHDT and CDR2 is YYEEEE. The CDR3: CASSTLMGGESAFF. The CDR3 DNA is TGTGCCAGCAGCACCCTAATGGGGGGAGAGAGCGCTTTCTTT.

The gene calls are TRBV7-8 and TRBJ2-7; D may be TRBD2 (6 bases). Trimming left V 2 bases short and J 5 bases short, with 13 bases between. Germline loops: CDR1 SGHVS, CDR2 FQNEAQ. The CDR3 runs 14 residues. CDR3 residues: CASSLRTNGHEQYF. The CDR3 DNA sequence: TGTGCCAGCAGCTTAAGGACTAATGGCCACGAGCAGTACTTC.

The V gene is TRBV7-8, the J gene TRBJ2-1; 10 nucleotides match TRBD1. The V gene's germline CDR1 is SGHVS and CDR2 FQNEAQ. V lost 5 bases to trimming and J lost 5 bases; unmatched junction nucleotides: 9. There are 16 residues in the CDR3. The CDR3 sequence: CASSATGGELHNEQFF. The CDR3 coding sequence is TGTGCCAGCAGCGCGACAGGGGGCGAATTACACAATGAGCAGTTCTTC.

This clone was detected once. The genes are TRBV5-4 and TRBJ1-1, with D perhaps matching TRBD1 (5 bases). This CDR3 comprises 13 residues. Germline V CDR1 and CDR2: SGHNT, YYREEE (reference sequence). Trimming removed 6 bases from V and 10 bases from J, with 19 bases in between. CDR3 coding DNA: TGTGCCAGCACCAGAGGTTCCGTGGGGGGAGCTTTCTTT. This gives the protein CASTRGSVGGAFF.

This chain uses TRBV19 with TRBJ2-5, with a tentative D call TRBD2 (6 bases). The V and J ends lost 5 bases and 5 bases respectively, with 15 bases between them. The CDR3 is 14 amino acids. Germline CDR1 and CDR2: LNHDA and SQIVND (reference sequence). The CDR3 is CASSFRGFVETQYF. CDR3 nucleotide sequence: TGTGCCAGTAGTTTTCGGGGGTTCGTTGAGACCCAGTACTTC.

The V and J genes are TRBV28 and TRBJ2-1; a possible D gene is TRBD1 (6 bases). This CDR3 has 13 amino acids. V gave up 6 bases and J gave up 8 bases, with 14 bases separating them. Germline CDR1 and CDR2: MDHEN and SYDVKM. DNA for the CDR3: TGTGCCAGCAGGTACACAGGGACGGATGAGCAGTTCTTC. Amino acid sequence: CASRYTGTDEQFF.

V gene TRBV2 combines with J gene TRBJ2-7; 8 bases fit TRBD2. With V trimmed by 5 bases and J by 3 bases, 9 bases remained unmatched. This CDR3 has 15 residues. Germline assignment: CDR1 SNHLY and CDR2 FYNNEI. CDR3 region: CASSSIETSGYEQYF. CDR3 coding DNA: TGTGCCAGCAGTTCCATCGAAACTAGCGGCTACGAGCAGTACTTC.

The V call is TRBV7-9, the J call TRBJ2-3; a weak D match, TRBD2 (5 bases). CDR3 length: 11 amino acids. Trimming shortened V by 8 bases and J by 4 bases, and 7 bases separated the two germline ends. From germline, CDR1 is SEHNR and CDR2 FQNEAQ (reference sequence). The CDR3 loop reads CASPGADTQYF. The CDR3 bases are TGTGCCAGCCCCGGGGCAGATACGCAGTATTTT.

The rearrangement uses TRBV6-1 and TRBJ1-4, with a tentative D call TRBD1 (5 bases). The CDR3 consists of 16 residues. V was shortened by 3 bases and J by 7 bases, with 18 bases between the two germline ends. Germline values: CDR1 MNHNS, CDR2 SASEGT. CDR3 amino acids: CASSEVGGGLSEKLFF. The CDR3, as DNA: TGTGCCAGCAGTGAGGTGGGGGGGGGTTTGAGTGAAAAACTGTTTTTT.

The chain employs TRBV11-2 and TRBJ2-3; D may be TRBD1 (5 bases). The CDR3 is 16 residues long. Trimming shortened V by 3 bases and J by 5 bases, and 18 bases separated the two germline ends. Looked up from germline, CDR1 is SGHAT and CDR2 is FQNNGV. The CDR3 coding sequence is TGTGCCAGCAGCTTGAATGTTGCGGCAGGGCAAGATACGCAGTATTTT. It specifies CASSLNVAAGQDTQYF. The variable domain in full, completed from reference TRBV11-2 and TRBJ2-3, reads EAGVAQSPRYKIIEKRQSVAFWCNPISGHATLYWYQQILGQGPKLLIQFQNNGVVDDSQLPKDRFSAERLKGVDSTLKIQPAKLEDSAVYLCASSLNVAAGQDTQYFGPGTRLTVL.

This rearrangement joins TRBV5-6 to TRBJ2-6; D gene ambiguous. In germline, CDR1 is SGHDT, CDR2 YYEEEE. This CDR3 is 18 amino acids long. V dropped 0 bases and J dropped 0 bases, with 13 bases sitting between them. CDR3 amino acids: CASSLGVLSGSGANVLTF. The CDR3 DNA is TGTGCCAGCAGCTTGGGCGTACTCTCTGGCTCTGGGGCCAACGTCCTGACTTTC.

This clone has a single count. The chain uses TRBV5-4 and TRBJ2-6; D is unresolved. Trimming shortened V by 3 bases and J by 3 bases, and 4 bases separated the two germline ends. The CDR3 is made up of 13 amino acids. Per the germline V gene, CDR1 is SGHNT and CDR2 is YYREEE (reference sequence). CDR3 amino acids: CASSSGGANVLTF. The CDR3 nucleotides read TGTGCCAGCAGCTCCGGTGGGGCCAACGTCCTGACTTTC.

The rearrangement joins TRBV4-2 to TRBJ1-6; the match to TRBD1 covers 7 bases. The germline V gene has CDR1 LGHNA and CDR2 YNFKEQ. This CDR3 has 15 amino acids. Losses at the gene ends were 3 bases for V and 6 bases for J; bases not matched to a gene: 5. CDR3 sequence: CASSQAGQTNSPLHF. CDR3 DNA: TGTGCCAGCAGCCAGGCGGGACAGACTAATTCACCCCTCCACTTT.

The chain has TRBV2 and TRBJ2-5; possible D gene TRBD2, 7 bases. The CDR3 contains 14 residues. Per the germline V gene, CDR1 is SNHLY and CDR2 is FYNNEI. The V end was cut by 7 bases, the J end by 1 base, with 13 bases between. The CDR3 here is CASNRGARQETQYF. In DNA form, the CDR3 reads TGTGCCAGCAATCGGGGGGCCCGCCAAGAGACCCAGTACTTC.

The rearrangement joins TRBV11-2 to TRBJ2-5, with 10 nucleotides matching TRBD1. The CDR3 runs 16 residues. V trimming: 5 bases; J trimming: 3 bases; junction bases outside the gene matches: 9. CDR1 is SGHAT and CDR2 is FQNNGV in the germline V gene. The CDR3 DNA reads TGTGCCAGCAGCCGACCGGGACAGGGGAGGGAAGAGACCCAGTACTTC. This gives the protein CASSRPGQGREETQYF.

Here the CDR3 reads CASSFAGTSRGKMNNEQFF. Written as DNA, the CDR3 is TGCGCCAGCAGCTTCGCGGGGACTAGCCGGGGAAAGATGAACAATGAGCAGTTCTTC. This chain links TRBV5-1 with TRBJ2-1, with 9 positions matching TRBD2. CDR3 size: 19 residues. The J segment lost 5 bases and the V segment lost 2 bases, leaving 17 bases of the junction unmatched. Germline V gives CDR1 SGHRS, CDR2 YFSETQ.

The J gene is TRBJ1-1, the V gene TRBV5-6, with D perhaps matching TRBD1 (6 bases). The CDR3 length is 17 residues. Germline V gene data show CDR1 as SGHDT and CDR2 as YYEEEE. Trimming removed 1 base from V and 0 bases from J, with 16 bases in between. DNA of the CDR3: TGTGCCAGCAGCTTGTACGTGGGCAGGGGCCTGAACACTGAAGCTTTCTTT. Amino acids: CASSLYVGRGLNTEAFF.

The rearrangement joins TRBV11-3 to TRBJ1-2; D perhaps matches TRBD1 (5 bases). Deletions cut 5 bases from V and 4 bases from J, with 14 bases between. CDR3 length: 14 residues. CDR1 is SGHNT and CDR2 is YENEEA in the germline V gene. The CDR3 loop is CASSPNQGIYGYTF. CDR3 coding DNA: TGTGCCAGCAGCCCCAATCAGGGTATCTATGGCTACACCTTC.

This clone has more than one count but fewer than ten. This chain joins TRBV2 and TRBJ2-5; 9 nucleotides align to TRBD1. Germline CDR1 reads SNHLY; CDR2 reads FYNNEI. The ends lost 7 bases at V and 5 bases at J; junction bases unmatched: 2. The CDR3 consists of 12 residues. CDR3 DNA: TGTGCCAGCACCGGGACAGGGGAGACCCAGTACTTC. This sequence encodes CASTGTGETQYF.

Note on this clone: Other DNA sequences in the same sample also yield this CDR3. J is TRBJ2-1 and V is TRBV7-9, with 11 bases fitting TRBD2. After removal of 4 bases from V and 4 bases from J, the junction contained 3 bases not matched to a gene. This CDR3 has 15 amino acids. The germline CDR1 and CDR2 sequences are SEHNR and FQNEAQ (reference sequence). The CDR3 here is CASSSGTSGYNEQFF. The CDR3 DNA is TGTGCCAGCAGCTCCGGGACTAGCGGATACAATGAGCAGTTCTTC.

The V gene is TRBV5-6, the J gene TRBJ2-7; the match to TRBD2 covers 10 bases. The CDR3 loop spans 15 amino acids. Germline values: CDR1 SGHDT, CDR2 YYEEEE. Trimming took 0 bases from V and 5 from J; bases not matched to a gene: 5. The CDR3 bases are TGTGCCAGCAGCTTGGTGGGACTAGCGAGGCACGAGCAGTACTTC. As protein: CASSLVGLARHEQYF.